In its sample, the clone carrying this T cell receptor (beta chain) was seen a few times. Its antigen remains unknown. This record belongs to a study of T-cell memory formation after mild COVID-19. Background on the study: TCR clusters mostly belonged to single donors. Study-level points and caveats: Day 15 to 85 contracting clones showed balanced CD4/CD8; day 15 to 37 expanders favored CD4+. Mostly located in CM and EM were contracting CD4+ clones, with contracting CD8+ clones located in EMRA.

TCRdb independently ran MiXCR on the 5' RACE reads; one entry per CDR3 protein. Of 450,000 or so distinct CDR3 sequences in the sample, 25% were seen once. The ends lost 5 bases at V and 8 bases at J; junction bases unmatched: 7. CDR1 LGHDT and CDR2 YNNKEL come from the germline V gene (reference sequence). The CDR3 covers 14 residues. The sequence came from an adult woman who had mild COVID-19 (a few samples of this study predate the infection). Cell type and time point are not known. The rearrangement joins TRBV3-1 to TRBJ2-1; 9 bases are shared with TRBD2. Material: PBMCs or a T cell subset sorted from them (not recorded which). The DNA for the CDR3 is TGTGCCAGCAGCGCCAGGCGGGGGGGCGATGAGCAGTTCTTC. Its translation: CASSARRGGDEQFF.